Sequencing of this T cell receptor beta chain was carried out in a study of early T cells in non-severe SARS-CoV-2 infection. Study summary: Alpha and beta chains were unpaired, from unsorted whole-blood bulk RNA.

This clonotype has at least ten counts. Its antigen is unidentified. The CDR3 end shows no conserved phenylalanine or tryptophan, and so a read error is likely. No DNA is shown, since the ends of the CDR3 on it are uncertain; the CDR3 is the one TCRdb lists. The library protocol tagged individual cDNA molecules with unique molecular identifiers. TCRdb used MiXCR to reprocess the 5' RACE reads, holding one entry per CDR3 protein. The sample holds 25,000 to 35,000 distinct CDR3 sequences; approximately 6.2% are singletons and the top ten take 5.3%. Study observations and caveats: Reliance on VDJdb matching favored anti-spike CD8 responses; private and CD4 specificities were missed.

The CDR3 is made up of 11 amino acids, end residues included. Germline V gene sequence: CDR1 GTSNPN, CDR2 SVGIG (reference sequence). The TCR sequence derives from an adult who was a healthcare worker with PCR-confirmed SARS-CoV-2 infection or an uninfected control (not recorded which). The rearrangement joins TRBV30 to TRBJ2-7; the table calls TRBD1, which could not be checked here. The sample comprised whole blood. The CDR3 sequence: CAWTTGTRFSG.